The 10 T cell receptor beta chains given below trace back to one sample, sequenced in a study of cytomegalovirus exposure and HLA in healthy donors. 60 Vbeta and 13 Jbeta primers were used in PCR. Assay used: immunoSEQ multiplex PCR; TCRdb lists only in-frame clones, some missing. The table records around 150,000 clones, 65% to 85% of them present only once. The material sequenced was PBMCs. These receptors came from a man in his 60s in good health and CMV-seronegative.

CDR3 loop: CASSKSGQYNEQFF. DNA of the CDR3: TGTGCCAGCAGCAAGAGCGGACAGTACAATGAGCAGTTCTTC. The chain links TRBV11-3 to TRBJ2-1; a weak D match, TRBD1 (6 bases). Deletions cut 5 bases from V and 4 bases from J, with 12 bases between. The CDR3 totals 14 residues. Germline-derived CDR1 and CDR2 are SGHNT and YENEEA. The full variable domain, rest sourced from reference TRBV11-3 and TRBJ2-1, is EAGVVQSPRYKIIEKKQPVAFWCNPISGHNTLYWYLQNLGQGPELLIRYENEEAVDDSQLPKDRFSAERLKGVDSTLKIQPAELGDSAVYLCASSKSGQYNEQFFGPGTRLTVL.

This chain joins TRBV28 and TRBJ2-1; weak D call: TRBD2 (6 bases). The V gene lost 7 bases and the J gene lost 5 bases, with 15 bases spanning the gap. The CDR3 has 14 residues. Germline loops: CDR1 MDHEN, CDR2 SYDVKM. CDR3 in DNA: TGTGCCAGCACAGTGGGCGGGATTCACAATGAGCAGTTCTTC. Its translation: CASTVGGIHNEQFF.

This clone came up a few times. The chain links TRBV28 to TRBJ1-5; 7 bases are shared with TRBD1. This CDR3 has 15 amino acids. Germline assignment: CDR1 MDHEN and CDR2 SYDVKM. V was clipped by 7 bases and J by 6 bases; unmatched bases: 12. The CDR3 DNA reads TGTGCCAGCAAACTATTCTTACAGGGGATTCAGCCCCAGCATTTT. Protein sequence: CASKLFLQGIQPQHF.

This chain links TRBV2 with TRBJ2-5; a weak D match, TRBD1 (6 bases). Germline V gene data show CDR1 as SNHLY and CDR2 as FYNNEI. There are 13 residues in the CDR3. The V and J ends lost 7 bases and 2 bases respectively, with 11 bases between them. CDR3 sequence reads: CASTKDRQETQYF. The CDR3 DNA reads as TGTGCCAGCACGAAGGACAGACAAGAGACCCAGTACTTC.

CDR3 nucleotide sequence: TGTGCCAGCAGTTTTGGACAGGCATCGGGTGAGCAGTACTTC. It specifies CASSFGQASGEQYF. The rearrangement uses TRBV28 and TRBJ2-7, with TRBD1 identical over 7 bases. V lost 3 bases to trimming and J lost 7 bases; unmatched junction nucleotides: 9. Germline V gene lookup returns CDR1 MDHEN and CDR2 SYDVKM. The CDR3 length is 14 residues.

The chain is built from TRBV28 and TRBJ1-4, with 9 positions matching TRBD1. CDR3 length: 13 residues. J gave up 8 bases and V 8 bases, and 6 bases lay outside the gene matches. The germline V gene has CDR1 MDHEN and CDR2 SYDVKM. In nucleotides, the CDR3 is TGTGCCAGCGAGCCGGGACAGGGAGAAAAACTGTTTTTT. Its protein product is CASEPGQGEKLFF. The full variable domain, its missing parts supplied by reference TRBV28 and TRBJ1-4, is DVKVTQSSRYLVKRTGEKVFLECVQDMDHENMFWYRQDPGLGLRLIYFSYDVKMKEKGDIPEGYSVSREKKERFSLILESASTNQTSMYLCASEPGQGEKLFFGSGTQLSVL.

J is TRBJ2-1 and V is TRBV5-1; TRBD2 matches 12 bases. Germline V gene sequence: CDR1 SGHRS, CDR2 YFSETQ. The CDR3 runs 17 residues. V dropped 1 base and J dropped 6; count of bases not matched to a gene: 8. The DNA for the CDR3 is TGCGCCAGCAGCTTGATTACTAGCGGGGGGCCGGGCAATGAGCAGTTCTTC. Translating it yields CASSLITSGGPGNEQFF.

The chain links TRBV12-2 to TRBJ2-5; TRBD1 was called by the table and not checked on the DNA. TRBV12-2 is assigned pseudogene status. This CDR3 has 14 residues. CDR3 region: CARPQGRGSETQYF. The CDR3 coding sequence is TGTGCAAGACCACAGGGACGGGGATCGGAGACCCAGTACTTC.

J is TRBJ2-3 and V is TRBV9; TRBD2 matches 8 bases. CDR1 is SGDLS, CDR2 YYNGEE, per germline. V was pared by 4 bases and J by 2 bases, with 9 bases of the junction left unmatched. This CDR3 contains 16 residues. CDR3 in DNA: TGTGCCAGCAGCCCCGAGTCAGCGGGAGCCACAGATACGCAGTATTTT. Protein sequence: CASSPESAGATDTQYF.

The V and J genes are TRBV19 and TRBJ2-1; 10 bases agree with TRBD2. The CDR3 spans 17 residues. V was pared by 9 bases and J by 9 bases, with 20 bases of the junction left unmatched. The V gene's germline CDR1 is LNHDA and CDR2 SQIVND (reference sequence). The CDR3 here is CASRVASGGVRSREQFF. The CDR3 DNA sequence: TGTGCCAGCAGAGTAGCTAGCGGGGGCGTAAGATCCCGTGAGCAGTTCTTC.